This is a list of T cell receptor beta chains from one sample in a study of post-analysis software for immune sequencing data. MiXCR, run by TCRdb on the PCR reads, gives a single entry per CDR3 protein. The table lists around 770,000 distinct CDR3 sequences, around 45% of them singletons. The sample comprised blood. The receptors stem from a girl between 10 and 17 years old with multiple sclerosis. Each CDR3 is given with its conserved first and last residue. Each record gives: V gene, J gene, D gene, clone size, CDR3 DNA, CDR3 protein. D genes are given only for firm matches. The size entry is marked missing in some rows and otherwise reads once, few, many or a size class.

TRBV28	TRBJ2-1	TRBD2	once	TGTGCCAGCAGTGCCGTGGCGGGAGGGCCAAGTCGGTCCTACAATGAGCAGTTCTTC	CASSAVAGGPSRSYNEQFF
TRBV28	TRBJ2-7	.	.	TGTGCCAGCAGCCCCGGTGAGTCCCTCTACGAGCAGTACTTC	CASSPGESLYEQYF
TRBV7-9	TRBJ2-4	.	.	TGTGTCAGCAGCCCCTGGGGAGATGGTTTAGCCAAAAACATTCAGTACTTC	CVSSPWGDGLAKNIQYF
TRBV7-9	TRBJ2-1	TRBD2	.	TGTGCCAGCAGCTTAGTAGGTAGCGGGGCCTACAATGAGCAGTTCTTC	CASSLVGSGAYNEQFF
TRBV3-1	TRBJ2-7	TRBD2	once	TGTGCCAGCAGCCAAGTTGGGACTAGGGGCGACGAGCAGTACTTC	CASSQVGTRGDEQYF
TRBV7-2	TRBJ2-4	.	few	TGTGCCAGCAGCTTAGAGGAGACTAGGTTGGCCAAAAACATTCAGTACTTC	CASSLEETRLAKNIQYF
TRBV7-2	TRBJ2-1	TRBD1	few	TGTGCCAGCAGCAAACAGGGGGCTAGCGGACTCTCCTACAATGAGCAGTTCTTC	CASSKQGASGLSYNEQFF
TRBV7-2	TRBJ2-1	TRBD2	.	TGTGCCAGCAGCCCACGGACTAGCGGGTTGAGCTCCTACAATGAGCAGTTCTTC	CASSPRTSGLSSYNEQFF
TRBV7-9	TRBJ1-1	.	.	TGTGCCAGCAGCTTATCGGCAGGGGCGGGAACTGAAGCTTTCTTT	CASSLSAGAGTEAFF
TRBV7-2	TRBJ1-2	TRBD1	.	TGTGCCAGCACCCTGGACAGGGAATATGGCTACACCTTC	CASTLDREYGYTF